These T cell receptor beta chains were read from a single sample in a study of T cell responses to AZD1222 COVID-19 vaccine. Assay used: immunoSEQ multiplex PCR; TCRdb lists only in-frame clones, some missing. Among 65,000 or so clones listed, roughly 84% were seen once. Sequenced material: peripheral blood, taken on day 0 of AZD1222 vaccination. The receptors were gathered from an adult in good health. Each CDR3 is given with its conserved first and last residue. D genes are given only for firm matches. For some rows the clone size is stated as once, few or many, or as a class when expanded; others skip it.

TRBD2	TRBV3-1/TRBV3-2	TRBJ2-7	.	CASSQDIPGGVSYEQYF	TGTGCCAGCAGCCAAGACATACCTGGGGGGGTCTCCTACGAGCAGTACTTC
TRBD1	TRBV6-5	TRBJ2-1	.	CATGRDREKNEQFF	TGTGCCACCGGCCGGGACAGGGAGAAAAATGAGCAGTTCTTC
TRBD1	TRBV19	TRBJ1-2	.	CASRIRQGDYGYTF	TGTGCCAGTAGGATCAGACAGGGTGACTATGGCTACACCTTC
.	TRBV4-1	TRBJ1-3	.	CASSQGQYSGNTIYF	TGCGCCAGCAGCCAAGGACAGTACTCTGGAAACACCATATATTTT
TRBD1	TRBV24-1	TRBJ1-5	.	CATSDPRTGKEPQHF	TGTGCCACCAGTGATCCAAGGACAGGGAAGGAGCCCCAGCATTTT
.	TRBV2	TRBJ2-7	.	CASSEQGYEQYF	TGTGCCAGCAGTGAACAGGGGTACGAGCAGTACTTC
TRBD2	TRBV6-5	TRBJ2-1	once	CASRLAGISYNEQFF	TGTGCCAGCAGACTAGCGGGTATCTCCTACAATGAGCAGTTCTTC
.	TRBV6-1	TRBJ2-2	once	CASSEGRVTGELFF	TGTGCCAGCAGTGAAGGGAGGGTCACCGGGGAGCTGTTTTTT
.	TRBV28	TRBJ2-7	.	CASQAGQSYEQYF	TGTGCCAGCCAGGCGGGACAGTCCTACGAGCAGTACTTC
.	TRBV7-3	TRBJ2-1	.	CASSPTGGSLAYNEQFF	TGTGCCAGCAGTCCCACTGGCGGCTCTCTCGCCTACAATGAGCAGTTCTTC
.	TRBV10-1	TRBJ2-3	.	CASSPGGRPADTQYF	TGCGCCAGCAGCCCGGGGGGCCGGCCCGCGGATACGCAGTATTTT
.	TRBV3-1/TRBV3-2	TRBJ2-7	.	CASSLSGVYEQYF	TGTGCCAGCAGCCTCTCGGGGGTCTACGAGCAGTACTTC
.	TRBV19	TRBJ1-5	once	CASSPPGGKSQPQHF	TGTGCCAGTAGCCCCCCGGGAGGGAAGAGTCAGCCCCAGCATTTT
.	TRBV7-2	TRBJ1-4	.	CASSLGQGSEKLFF	TGTGCCAGCAGCTTAGGGCAGGGGAGTGAAAAACTGTTTTTT
TRBD1	TRBV19	TRBJ1-6	.	CASSIQGAGVSPLHF	TGTGCCAGTAGTATTCAGGGGGCTGGCGTTTCACCCCTCCACTTT
.	TRBV25-1	TRBJ1-1	.	CASSDPGYGEAFF	TGTGCCAGCAGTGACCCAGGGTATGGTGAAGCTTTCTTT
.	TRBV28	TRBJ1-4	.	CASGREKLFF	TGTGCCAGTGGGAGGGAAAAACTGTTTTTT